This TCR beta chain was recorded in a study of shared clonotypes between healthy human individuals. The authors ran the assay at deep level. Sequencing used immunoSEQ multiplex PCR; TCRdb keeps in-frame clones, though not all of them. This table holds about 2 million clones, about 95% found once. Study outcomes and limitations: Only a few donors were included, so the genetic and exposure-history diversity represented was limited.

Turning to this clone: Its antigen is as yet unknown.

J gave up 4 bases and V 7 bases, and 2 bases lay outside the gene matches. The germline gives CDR1 SGHTA, CDR2 FQGTGA. The CDR3 spans 12 residues. Naive CD8 isolation took CD45RO-negative cells positively selected for CCR7 and excluded terminally differentiated effector memory CD45RA+ cells. The receptor was derived from a man between 18 and 35 years old in good health. Sample: naive CD8+ T cells sorted from blood. V is TRBV7-3 and J is TRBJ1-1; 8 nucleotides line up with TRBD1. In DNA, the CDR3 is TGTGCCAGCACAGGGGGCTTCACTGAAGCTTTCTTT. This encodes CASTGGFTEAFF.